This record concerns one T cell receptor (beta chain) sequence. Its antigen is still unknown. V shed 0 bases and J shed 2 bases, with 13 bases lying between them. Germline V gives CDR1 GTSNPN, CDR2 SVGIG (reference sequence). The CDR3 sequence is 15 residues long. TCR beta was sequenced from blood CD8+ and CD4+ T cells. Through negative isolation, CD4+ and CD8+ T cells were obtained, while TEMRA cells were enriched using FACS. These data belong to a study of CD8 T cells in Susac syndrome. Overall study findings and caveats: The authors acknowledged that their TCR sequencing and HLA analysis involved a relatively small number of individuals.

RNA amounts of roughly 0.45 to 1 ug underwent reverse transcription with random hexamers. immunoSEQ multiplex PCR amplified TCR beta CDR3 across 54 Vbeta, 13 Jbeta. TCRdb re-analysed the immunoSEQ multiplex PCR reads in MiXCR, keeping a single row per CDR3 protein. The sample comprises about 150,000 distinct CDR3 sequences, 95% of which are singletons, and about 0.15% rests with the top ten. The rearrangement uses TRBV30 and TRBJ1-2; D may be TRBD1 (5 bases). This sequence was found in a human donor with multiple sclerosis. Material: CD8+ T cells from PBMCs. This CDR3 reads CAWSVGPGGNYGYTF. CDR3 nucleotide sequence: TGTGCCTGGAGTGTTGGCCCGGGGGGAAACTATGGCTACACCTTC.